The 6 T cell receptor beta chains given below trace back to one sample, sequenced in a study of radiotherapy plus CTLA-4 blockade in lung cancer. Libraries were prepared by immunoSEQ multiplex PCR; TCRdb keeps only in-frame clonotypes and omits some of them. The top ten hold 5.5% to 7% of the sample, which has around 130,000 clones, around 89% seen once. The sequencing used peripheral blood, collected from a patient treated with radiotherapy plus ipilimumab. The receptors derive from a human donor with non-small cell lung cancer that progressed on radiotherapy plus ipilimumab.

The chain uses TRBV2 and TRBJ1-2, with D maybe TRBD1 (5 bases). CDR1 is SNHLY and CDR2 is FYNNEI in the germline V gene. This CDR3 has 14 residues. Trimming removed 5 bases from V and 0 bases from J, with 10 bases in between. CDR3 protein: CASSTGETNYGYTF. The CDR3 DNA sequence: TGTGCCAGCAGTACAGGCGAAACTAACTATGGCTACACCTTC.

The chain couples TRBV6-6 to TRBJ2-3, with 10 bases lining up with TRBD2. CDR3 size: 16 residues. Germline V lookup: CDR1 MNHNY, CDR2 SVGAGI (reference sequence). Unmatched junction bases numbered 10, after V lost 6 bases and J lost 4 bases. The CDR3 DNA is TGTGCCAGCAGCCGCGGGGGAGCGGGAGGGCCAGATACGCAGTATTTT. This gives the protein CASSRGGAGGPDTQYF.

This chain joins TRBV4-2 and TRBJ2-2; 7 bases are a match to TRBD2. The CDR3 has 15 residues. Germline V CDR1 and CDR2: LGHNA, YNFKEQ. V was pared by 8 bases and J by 0 bases, with 6 bases of the junction left unmatched. The CDR3 loop reads CASGPSGPNTGELFF. CDR3 bases: TGTGCCAGCGGTCCTAGCGGCCCGAACACCGGGGAGCTGTTTTTT.

With regard to this clone: The same CDR3 arises from other DNA sequences in this sample as well. V usage is TRBV9 and J usage is TRBJ1-1, with D perhaps TRBD1 (6 bases). Deletions cut 0 bases from V and 4 bases from J, with 10 bases between. The germline V gene encodes CDR1 SGDLS and CDR2 YYNGEE. The CDR3 runs to 14 residues. The CDR3 is CASSVAGAGTEAFF. DNA of the CDR3: TGTGCCAGCAGCGTAGCGGGGGCTGGCACTGAAGCTTTCTTT.

This sequence joins TRBV29-1 and TRBJ1-2; 11 nucleotides align to TRBD1. The CDR3 has 13 amino acids. Trimming at V came to 4 bases and at J to 4 bases, leaving 2 bases not matched to a gene. The germline gives CDR1 SQVTM, CDR2 ANQGSEA. Here the CDR3 DNA reads TGCAGCGTTGGGACAGGGGGCAGCTATGGCTACACCTTC. Protein: CSVGTGGSYGYTF.

This clone appeared once. The rearrangement joins TRBV15 to TRBJ2-4; 10 positions agree with TRBD2. V gave up 4 bases and J gave up 0 bases; unmatched junction bases: 9. The CDR3 consists of 18 residues. CDR1 and CDR2 from the germline V gene are LNHNV and YYDKDF (reference sequence). The CDR3 is CATSKGASGRGAKNIQYF. Written as DNA, the CDR3 is TGTGCCACCAGCAAGGGAGCTAGCGGGAGAGGAGCCAAAAACATTCAGTACTTC.